These T cell receptor beta chains were read from a single sample in a study of T-cell reconstitution after alpha-beta-depleted transplantation in children. MiXCR, applied by TCRdb to the PCR reads, yields one record per CDR3 protein. There are more than 500,000 distinct CDR3 sequences in the sample; 10% to 12% occur only once, and 13% to 15% lies in the top ten. This material consisted of PBMCs, mostly from graft donor cells, taken 180 days after TCRalphabeta/CD19-depleted stem cell transplant. These receptors were collected from a female patient aged 2-10 years who had a stem cell transplant for aplastic anemia, so the T cells may come from the graft donor. Both conserved end residues are part of each CDR3. The D gene is left open where the match is weak. Clone size is shown for a subset of rows, as once, few, many or a class of expanded clone.

j_gene | d_gene | v_gene | abundance | CDR3aa | CDR3nt
TRBJ2-3 | NA | TRBV7-8 | NA | CASSFDEGFTDTQYF | TGTGCCAGCAGCTTTGATGAGGGTTTCACAGATACGCAGTATTTT
TRBJ1-6 | TRBD1 | TRBV20-1 | NA | CSARDHGTDRYFYNSPLHF | TGCAGTGCTAGAGATCACGGGACAGACCGCTATTTCTATAATTCACCCCTCCACTTT
TRBJ1-4 | NA | TRBV20-1 | NA | CSARDGEKLFF | TGCAGTGCTAGAGATGGTGAAAAACTGTTTTTT
TRBJ2-2 | NA | TRBV20-1 | NA | CSARGILVGDNTGELFF | TGCAGTGCTAGAGGAATTTTGGTAGGGGACAACACCGGGGAGCTGTTTTTT
TRBJ2-7 | TRBD2 | TRBV11-2 | NA | CASSLALLAGPRKQTYEQYF | TGTGCCAGCAGCTTAGCTCTACTAGCGGGACCTCGCAAACAAACCTACGAGCAGTACTTC
TRBJ1-1 | NA | TRBV12-3/TRBV12-4 | NA | CASSHYSYTEAFF | TGTGCCAGCAGCCATTACAGTTACACTGAAGCTTTCTTT
TRBJ2-7 | NA | TRBV4-1 | NA | CASSQDGLAGEQYF | TGCGCCAGCAGCCAAGATGGGTTGGCGGGCGAGCAGTACTTC
TRBJ2-3 | TRBD2 | TRBV12-3/TRBV12-4 | many | CASSFVAGEVDTQYF | TGTGCCAGCAGTTTTGTAGCGGGAGAGGTAGATACGCAGTATTTT
TRBJ2-3 | NA | TRBV9 | NA | CASSTTSQGTDTQYF | TGTGCCAGCAGCACGACGTCACAGGGCACAGATACGCAGTATTTT
TRBJ2-2 | TRBD1 | TRBV27 | few | CASRVGTGGLAGELFF | TGTGCCAGCAGAGTAGGGACAGGGGGATTGGCCGGGGAGCTGTTTTTT
TRBJ2-1 | TRBD2 | TRBV13 | NA | CASSSGRAIDEQFF | TGTGCCAGCAGCAGCGGGAGGGCGATCGATGAGCAGTTCTTC
TRBJ2-2 | TRBD1 | TRBV7-2 | few | CASSPRTGVNTGELFF | TGTGCCAGCAGCCCCCGGACAGGGGTGAACACCGGGGAGCTGTTTTTT
TRBJ2-7 | NA | TRBV7-8 | NA | CASSVTWTQAYEQYF | TGTGCCAGCAGCGTCACCTGGACTCAGGCCTACGAGCAGTACTTC
TRBJ2-2 | TRBD1 | TRBV5-4 | many | CASSPTGANTGELFF | TGTGCCAGCAGCCCGACAGGGGCAAACACCGGGGAGCTGTTTTTT
TRBJ1-4 | TRBD1 | TRBV9 | few | CASSGVGDREEKLFF | TGTGCCAGCAGCGGGGTCGGGGACAGGGAGGAAAAACTGTTTTTT
TRBJ1-4 | NA | TRBV6-1 | NA | CASSELGTLPGKLFF | TGTGCCAGCAGTGAATTGGGGACCCTTCCGGGAAAACTGTTTTTT
TRBJ2-3 | TRBD2 | TRBV12-3/TRBV12-4 | NA | CASSFIERGWDTQYF | TGTGCCAGCAGTTTCATCGAGCGGGGATGGGATACGCAGTATTTT
TRBJ2-2 | TRBD2 | TRBV7-2 | few | CASSKGGTWELFF | TGTGCCAGCAGCAAGGGAGGGACCTGGGAGCTGTTTTTT
TRBJ2-1 | NA | TRBV5-4 | many | CASSSGEPVVPYNEQFF | TGTGCCAGCAGCTCCGGGGAGCCTGTAGTTCCTTACAATGAGCAGTTCTTC
TRBJ1-5 | NA | TRBV27 | many | CASSLGGKPQHF | TGTGCCAGCAGTTTAGGCGGGAAGCCCCAGCATTTT
TRBJ1-1 | NA | TRBV4-3 | few | CASSQEGIMEGANTEAFF | TGCGCCAGCAGCCAAGAGGGGATTATGGAAGGGGCAAACACTGAAGCTTTCTTT
TRBJ1-4 | TRBD1 | TRBV20-1 | NA | CSARGGTGGSREKLFF | TGCAGTGCTAGAGGGGGTACAGGGGGCTCCCGAGAAAAACTGTTTTTT
TRBJ2-2 | TRBD2 | TRBV6-5 | few | CASSYRGDTGELFF | TGTGCCAGCAGTTATCGGGGGGACACCGGGGAGCTGTTTTTT
TRBJ1-1 | NA | TRBV19 | NA | CASSMRAGVNTEAFF | TGTGCCAGTAGTATGCGGGCCGGGGTAAACACTGAAGCTTTCTTT
TRBJ2-4 | NA | TRBV28 | few | CASSFMGDIQYF | TGTGCCAGCAGTTTTATGGGGGACATTCAGTACTTC
TRBJ1-1 | NA | TRBV12-3/TRBV12-4 | once | CASTPRGTNTEAFF | TGTGCCAGCACCCCCCGGGGAACGAACACTGAAGCTTTCTTT
TRBJ2-1 | TRBD2 | TRBV28 | few | CASSLLAGGLDEQFF | TGTGCCAGCAGTTTACTAGCGGGAGGGCTTGATGAGCAGTTCTTC
TRBJ1-1 | TRBD1 | TRBV5-1 | few | CASSAGTAHTEAFF | TGCGCCAGCAGCGCCGGGACAGCCCACACTGAAGCTTTCTTT
TRBJ2-7 | TRBD1 | TRBV5-1 | NA | CASSLPTIGTGPSYEQYF | TGCGCCAGCAGCCTACCTACAATCGGGACAGGGCCCTCCTACGAGCAGTACTTC
TRBJ1-6 | NA | TRBV21-1 | few | CASSKAPCSPLHF | TGTGCCAGCAGCAAAGCGCCCTGTTCACCCCTCCACTTT
TRBJ1-1 | NA | TRBV20-1 | NA | CSASPAAFAVNTEAFF | TGCAGTGCTAGTCCGGCGGCGTTTGCCGTGAACACTGAAGCTTTCTTT
TRBJ2-1 | NA | TRBV3-1 | few | CASSQSRDNEQFF | TGTGCCAGCAGCCAATCTAGGGACAATGAGCAGTTCTTC
TRBJ2-1 | NA | TRBV24-1 | NA | CATSDFGDTMYNEQFF | TGTGCCACCAGTGATTTTGGGGACACAATGTACAATGAGCAGTTCTTC
TRBJ2-3 | TRBD1 | TRBV18 | few | CASSPRTGITDTQYF | TGTGCCAGCTCACCACGGACAGGTATAACAGATACGCAGTATTTT
TRBJ1-3 | TRBD1 | TRBV6-5 | few | CASRGQGVGNTIYF | TGTGCCAGCAGAGGACAGGGGGTTGGAAACACCATATATTTT
TRBJ2-5 | NA | TRBV5-1 | few | CASSLGSVKYF | TGCGCCAGCAGCTTGGGTTCCGTGAAGTACTTC
TRBJ2-7 | TRBD1 | TRBV7-9 | few | CASSWTGFYEQYF | TGTGCCAGCAGCTGGACAGGGTTCTACGAGCAGTACTTC
TRBJ2-7 | NA | TRBV28 | NA | CASSLEFGNSYEQYF | TGTGCCAGCAGTTTAGAGTTCGGGAACTCCTACGAGCAGTACTTC
TRBJ1-2 | NA | TRBV5-1 | NA | CASSPRGFGYTF | TGCGCCAGCAGCCCGAGGGGATTTGGCTACACCTTC
TRBJ2-3 | TRBD2 | TRBV20-1 | NA | CSASGTSGSRSKTDTQYF | TGCAGTGCCTCCGGGACTAGCGGGAGCAGGTCTAAGACAGATACGCAGTATTTT
TRBJ2-1 | NA | TRBV11-2 | NA | CASRKTGRAYNEQFF | TGTGCCAGCAGAAAGACAGGTCGCGCCTACAATGAGCAGTTCTTC